This T cell receptor beta chain was observed in a study of T cell responses to AZD1222 COVID-19 vaccine. General study points: Clonal diversity may have been underestimated, and the donors were mostly white British, with more females than males. Spike-specific TCR depth and breadth grew after two AZD1222 doses.

The data were produced by immunoSEQ multiplex PCR, yet TCRdb's version contains in-frame clones alone and is incomplete. The sample consists of approximately 150,000 clones, roughly nine tenths of them appearing once. V gave up 3 bases and J gave up 2 bases; unmatched junction bases: 6. The V gene's germline CDR1 is LGHDT and CDR2 YNNKEL (reference sequence). The CDR3 runs 16 residues. There are a few counts of this clone. What it binds is unknown. The sample here was peripheral blood, taken on day 0 of AZD1222 vaccination. The clonotype was recovered from an adult in good health. The chain recombines TRBV3-1 (or the pseudogene TRBV3-2) with TRBJ2-7; the match to TRBD2 covers 11 bases. The CDR3 spells CASSQVTSGSPYEQYF. The CDR3 bases are TGTGCCAGCAGCCAGGTAACTAGCGGGAGCCCCTACGAGCAGTACTTC.